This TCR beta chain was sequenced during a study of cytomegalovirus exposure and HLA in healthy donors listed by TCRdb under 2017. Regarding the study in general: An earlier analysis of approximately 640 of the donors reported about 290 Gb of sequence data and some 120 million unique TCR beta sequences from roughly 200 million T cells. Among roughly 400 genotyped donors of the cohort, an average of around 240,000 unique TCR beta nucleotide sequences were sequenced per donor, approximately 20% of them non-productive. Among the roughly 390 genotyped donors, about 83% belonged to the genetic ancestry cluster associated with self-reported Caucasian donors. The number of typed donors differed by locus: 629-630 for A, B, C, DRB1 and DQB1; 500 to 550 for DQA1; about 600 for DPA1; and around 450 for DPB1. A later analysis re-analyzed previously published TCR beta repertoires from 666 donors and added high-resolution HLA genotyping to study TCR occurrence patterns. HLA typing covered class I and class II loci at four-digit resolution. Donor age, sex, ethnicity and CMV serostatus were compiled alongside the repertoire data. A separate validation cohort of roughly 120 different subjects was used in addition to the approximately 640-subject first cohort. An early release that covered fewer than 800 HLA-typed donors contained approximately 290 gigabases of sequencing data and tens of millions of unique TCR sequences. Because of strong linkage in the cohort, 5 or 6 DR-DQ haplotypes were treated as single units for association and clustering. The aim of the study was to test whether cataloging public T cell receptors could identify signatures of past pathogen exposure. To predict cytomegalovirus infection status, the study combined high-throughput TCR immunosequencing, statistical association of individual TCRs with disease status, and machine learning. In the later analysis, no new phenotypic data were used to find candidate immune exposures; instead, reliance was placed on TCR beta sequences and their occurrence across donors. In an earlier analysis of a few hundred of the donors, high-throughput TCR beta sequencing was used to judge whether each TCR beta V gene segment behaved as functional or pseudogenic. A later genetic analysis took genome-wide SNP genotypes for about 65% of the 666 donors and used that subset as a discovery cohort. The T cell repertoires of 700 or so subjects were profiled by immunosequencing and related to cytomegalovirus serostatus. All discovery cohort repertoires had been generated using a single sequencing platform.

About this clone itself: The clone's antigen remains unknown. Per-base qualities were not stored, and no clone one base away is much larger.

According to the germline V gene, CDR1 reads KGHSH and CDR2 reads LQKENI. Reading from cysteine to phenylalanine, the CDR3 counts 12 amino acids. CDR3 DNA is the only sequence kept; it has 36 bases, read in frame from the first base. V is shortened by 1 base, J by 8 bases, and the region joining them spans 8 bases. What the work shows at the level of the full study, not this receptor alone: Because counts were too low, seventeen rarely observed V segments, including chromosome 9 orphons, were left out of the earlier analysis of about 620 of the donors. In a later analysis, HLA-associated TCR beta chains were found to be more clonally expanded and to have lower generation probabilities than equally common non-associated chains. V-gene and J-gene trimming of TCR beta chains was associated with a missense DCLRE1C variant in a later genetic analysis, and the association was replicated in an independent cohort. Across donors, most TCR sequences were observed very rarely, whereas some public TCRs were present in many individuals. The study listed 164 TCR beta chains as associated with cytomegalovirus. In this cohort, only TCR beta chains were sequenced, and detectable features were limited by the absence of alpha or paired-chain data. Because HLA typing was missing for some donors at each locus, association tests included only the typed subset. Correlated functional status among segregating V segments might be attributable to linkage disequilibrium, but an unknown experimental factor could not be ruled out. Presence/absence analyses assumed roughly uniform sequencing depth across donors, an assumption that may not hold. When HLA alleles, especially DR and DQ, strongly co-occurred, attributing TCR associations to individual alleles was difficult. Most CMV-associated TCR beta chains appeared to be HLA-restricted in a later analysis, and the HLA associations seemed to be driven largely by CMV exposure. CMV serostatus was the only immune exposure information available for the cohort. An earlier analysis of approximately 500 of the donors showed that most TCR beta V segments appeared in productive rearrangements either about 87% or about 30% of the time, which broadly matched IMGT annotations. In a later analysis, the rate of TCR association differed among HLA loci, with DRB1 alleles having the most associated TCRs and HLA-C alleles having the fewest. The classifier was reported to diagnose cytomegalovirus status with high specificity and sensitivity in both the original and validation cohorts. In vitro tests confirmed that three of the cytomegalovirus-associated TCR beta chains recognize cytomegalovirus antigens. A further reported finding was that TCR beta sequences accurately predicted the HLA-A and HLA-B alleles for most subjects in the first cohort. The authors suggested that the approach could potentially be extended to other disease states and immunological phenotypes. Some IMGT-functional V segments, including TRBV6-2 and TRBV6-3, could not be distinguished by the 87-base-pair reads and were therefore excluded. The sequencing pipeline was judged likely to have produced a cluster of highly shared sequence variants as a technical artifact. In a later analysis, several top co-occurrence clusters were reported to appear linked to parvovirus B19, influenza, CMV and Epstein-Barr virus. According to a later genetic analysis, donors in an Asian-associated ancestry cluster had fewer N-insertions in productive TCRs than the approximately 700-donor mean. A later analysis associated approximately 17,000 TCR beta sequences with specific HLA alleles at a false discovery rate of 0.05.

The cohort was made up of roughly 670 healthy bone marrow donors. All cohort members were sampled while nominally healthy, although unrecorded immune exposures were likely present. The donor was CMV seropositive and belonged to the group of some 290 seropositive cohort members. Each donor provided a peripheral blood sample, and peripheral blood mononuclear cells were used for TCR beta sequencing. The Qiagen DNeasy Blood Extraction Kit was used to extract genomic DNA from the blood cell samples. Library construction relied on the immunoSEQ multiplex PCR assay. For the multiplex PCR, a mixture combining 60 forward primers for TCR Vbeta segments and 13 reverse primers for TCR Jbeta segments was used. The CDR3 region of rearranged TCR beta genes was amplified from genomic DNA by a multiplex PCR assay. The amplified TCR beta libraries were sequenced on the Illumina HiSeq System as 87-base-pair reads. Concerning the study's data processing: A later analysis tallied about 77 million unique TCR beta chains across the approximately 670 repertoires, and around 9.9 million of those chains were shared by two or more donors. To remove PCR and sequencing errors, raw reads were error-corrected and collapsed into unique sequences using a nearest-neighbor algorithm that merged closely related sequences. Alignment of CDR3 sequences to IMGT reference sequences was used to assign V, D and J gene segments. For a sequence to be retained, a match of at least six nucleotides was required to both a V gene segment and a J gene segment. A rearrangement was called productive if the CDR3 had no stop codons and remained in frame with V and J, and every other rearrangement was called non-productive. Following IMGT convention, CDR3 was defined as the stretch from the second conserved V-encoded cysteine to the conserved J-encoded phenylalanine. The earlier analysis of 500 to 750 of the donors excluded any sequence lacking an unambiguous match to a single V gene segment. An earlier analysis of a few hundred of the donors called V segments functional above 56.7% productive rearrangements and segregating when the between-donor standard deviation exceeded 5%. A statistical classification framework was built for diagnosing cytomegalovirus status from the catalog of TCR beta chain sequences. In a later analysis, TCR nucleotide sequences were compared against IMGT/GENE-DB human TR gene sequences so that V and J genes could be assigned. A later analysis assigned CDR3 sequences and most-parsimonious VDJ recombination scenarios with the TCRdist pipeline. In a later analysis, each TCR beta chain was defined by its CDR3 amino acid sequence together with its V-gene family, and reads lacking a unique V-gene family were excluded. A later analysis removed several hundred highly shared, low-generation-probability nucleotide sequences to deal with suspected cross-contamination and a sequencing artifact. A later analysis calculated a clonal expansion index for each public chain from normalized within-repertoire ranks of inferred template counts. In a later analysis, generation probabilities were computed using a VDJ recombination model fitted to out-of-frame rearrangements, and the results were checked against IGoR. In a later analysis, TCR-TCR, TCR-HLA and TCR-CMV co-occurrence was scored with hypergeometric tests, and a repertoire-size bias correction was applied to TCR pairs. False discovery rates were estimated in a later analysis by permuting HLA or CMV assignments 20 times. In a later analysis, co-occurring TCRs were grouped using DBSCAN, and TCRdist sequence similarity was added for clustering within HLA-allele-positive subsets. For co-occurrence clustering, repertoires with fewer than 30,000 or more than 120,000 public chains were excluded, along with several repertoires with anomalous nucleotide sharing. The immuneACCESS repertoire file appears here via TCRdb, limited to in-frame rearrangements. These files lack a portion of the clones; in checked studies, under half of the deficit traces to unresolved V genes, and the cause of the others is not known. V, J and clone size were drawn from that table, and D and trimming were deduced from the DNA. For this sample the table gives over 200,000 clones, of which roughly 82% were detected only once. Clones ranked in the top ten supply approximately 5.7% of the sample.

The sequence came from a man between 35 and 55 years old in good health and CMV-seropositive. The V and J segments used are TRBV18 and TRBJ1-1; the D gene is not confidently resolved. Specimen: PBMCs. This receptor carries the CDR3 CASSPRQFEAFF. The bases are TGTGCCAGCTCACCACGGCAGTTCGAAGCTTTCTTT.